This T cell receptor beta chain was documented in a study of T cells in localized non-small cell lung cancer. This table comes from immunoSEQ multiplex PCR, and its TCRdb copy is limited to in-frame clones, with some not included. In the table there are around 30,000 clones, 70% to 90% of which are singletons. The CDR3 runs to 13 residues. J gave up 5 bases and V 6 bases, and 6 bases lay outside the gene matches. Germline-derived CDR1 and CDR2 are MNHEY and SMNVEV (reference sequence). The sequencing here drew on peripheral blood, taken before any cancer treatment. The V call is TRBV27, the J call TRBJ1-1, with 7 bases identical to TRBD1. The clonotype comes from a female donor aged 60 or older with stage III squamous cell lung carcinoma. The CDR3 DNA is TGTGCCAGCAGCCTCTACAGGGGAACTGAAGCTTTCTTT. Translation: CASSLYRGTEAFF.